This TCR beta chain comes out of a study of blood T cell repertoires in COVID-19. Study background: The origin of the acute and convalescent COVID-19 samples was the United States, Italy and Spain. PBMCs, B-cell-depleted T cells, or T cells provided the cDNA or gDNA that made up the material.

Original handling: Amplification of reference gene primers was used by the study to estimate nucleated cell counts. Libraries were prepared by immunoSEQ multiplex PCR; TCRdb keeps only in-frame clonotypes and omits some of them. Clonal size and the V and J genes are those of that table, whereas D and trimming came from the DNA. There are about 54,000 clones in the sample; about nine tenths occur only once, and about 7.3% lies in the top ten. The specimen was peripheral blood. This receptor was identified in a woman aged 60-70 years with active or convalescent COVID-19.

The DNA for the CDR3 is TGTGCCAGCAGTTTGTATCACAGGGGGCAGTCTGGCTACACCTTC. Translated, it gives CASSLYHRGQSGYTF. The genes are TRBV28 and TRBJ1-2, with 9 bases identical to TRBD1. V gave up 3 bases and J gave up 7 bases; unmatched junction bases: 9. CDR1 and CDR2 from the germline V gene are MDHEN and SYDVKM. The CDR3 length is 15 residues.